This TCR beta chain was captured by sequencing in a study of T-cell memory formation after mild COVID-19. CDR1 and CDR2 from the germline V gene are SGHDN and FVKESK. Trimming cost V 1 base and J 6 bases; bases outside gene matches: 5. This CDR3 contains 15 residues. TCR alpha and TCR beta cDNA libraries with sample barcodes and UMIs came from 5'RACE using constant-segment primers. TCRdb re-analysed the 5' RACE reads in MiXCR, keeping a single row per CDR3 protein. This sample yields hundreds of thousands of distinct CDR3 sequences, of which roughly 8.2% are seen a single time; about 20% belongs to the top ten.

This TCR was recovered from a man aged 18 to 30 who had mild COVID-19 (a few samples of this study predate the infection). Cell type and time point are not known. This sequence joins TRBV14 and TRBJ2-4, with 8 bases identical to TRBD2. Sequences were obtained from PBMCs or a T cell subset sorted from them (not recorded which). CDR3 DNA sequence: TGTGCCAGCAGCCAAGTGGGACTAGGCGGAAACATTCAGTACTTC. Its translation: CASSQVGLGGNIQYF.